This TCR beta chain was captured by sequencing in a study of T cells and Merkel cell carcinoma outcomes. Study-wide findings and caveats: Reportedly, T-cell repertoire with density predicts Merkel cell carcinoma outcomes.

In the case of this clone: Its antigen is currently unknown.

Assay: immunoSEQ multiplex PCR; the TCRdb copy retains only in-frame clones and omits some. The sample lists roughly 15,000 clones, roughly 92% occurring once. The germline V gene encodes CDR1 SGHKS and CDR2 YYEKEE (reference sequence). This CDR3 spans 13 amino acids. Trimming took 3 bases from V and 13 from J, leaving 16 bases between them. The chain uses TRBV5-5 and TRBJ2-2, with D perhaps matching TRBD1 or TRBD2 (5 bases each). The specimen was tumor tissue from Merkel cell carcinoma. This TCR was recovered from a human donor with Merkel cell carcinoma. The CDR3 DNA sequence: TGTGCCAGCAGCTGGGGACCGCCCGGGCGGCTGTTTTTT. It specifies CASSWGPPGRLFF.